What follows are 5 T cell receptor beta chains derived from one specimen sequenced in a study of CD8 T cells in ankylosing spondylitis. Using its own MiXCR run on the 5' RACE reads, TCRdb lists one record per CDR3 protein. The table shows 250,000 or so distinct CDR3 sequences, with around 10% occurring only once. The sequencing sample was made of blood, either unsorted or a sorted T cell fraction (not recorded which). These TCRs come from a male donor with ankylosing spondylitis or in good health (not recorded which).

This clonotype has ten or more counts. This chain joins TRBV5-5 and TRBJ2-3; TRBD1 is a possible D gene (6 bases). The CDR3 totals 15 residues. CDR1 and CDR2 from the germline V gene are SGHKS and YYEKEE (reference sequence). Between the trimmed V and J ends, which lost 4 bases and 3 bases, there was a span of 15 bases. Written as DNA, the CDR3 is TGTGCCAGCAGCCCCTATCCTCAGGGGACAGATACGCAGTATTTT. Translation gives CASSPYPQGTDTQYF. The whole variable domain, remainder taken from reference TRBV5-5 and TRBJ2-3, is DAGVTQSPTHLIKTRGQQVTLRCSPISGHKSVSWYQQVLGQGPQFIFQYYEKEERGRGNFPDRFSARQFPNYSSELNVNALLLGDSALYLCASSPYPQGTDTQYFGPGTRLTVL.

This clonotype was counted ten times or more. This CDR3 reads CASSQTGVNEQFF. For the CDR3, the DNA is TGTGCCAGCAGCCAGACAGGGGTCAATGAGCAGTTCTTC. The genes are TRBV7-3 and TRBJ2-1; 8 nucleotides agree with TRBD1. CDR1 is SGHTA and CDR2 is FQGTGA in the germline V gene. J lost 6 bases, V lost 5 bases, and 3 bases had no gene match. The CDR3 runs to 13 residues.

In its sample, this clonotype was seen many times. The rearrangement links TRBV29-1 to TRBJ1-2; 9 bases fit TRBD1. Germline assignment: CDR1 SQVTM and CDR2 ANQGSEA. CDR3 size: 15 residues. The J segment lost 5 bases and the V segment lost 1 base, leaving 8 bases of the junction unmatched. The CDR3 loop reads CSVEAGPGQGYGYTF. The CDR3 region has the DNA TGCAGCGTTGAAGCGGGACCAGGACAGGGGTATGGCTACACCTTC.

CDR3 in DNA: TGTGCCAGCAGCTTATCCCTCCAGGGAAATACGCAGTATTTT. Translating it yields CASSLSLQGNTQYF. This chain links TRBV7-2 with TRBJ2-3, with TRBD1 as a possible D gene (5 bases). The V end lost 2 bases, the J end lost 7 bases, and 13 bases lay between the germline ends. The CDR3 length is 14 residues. The V gene's germline CDR1 is SGHTA and CDR2 FQGNSA.

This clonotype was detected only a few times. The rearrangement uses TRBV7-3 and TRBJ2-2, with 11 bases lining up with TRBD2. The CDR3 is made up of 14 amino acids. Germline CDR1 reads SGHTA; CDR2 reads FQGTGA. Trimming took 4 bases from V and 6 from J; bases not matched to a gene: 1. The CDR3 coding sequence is TGTGCCAGCAGCTATAGCGGGAGGGCCGGGGAGCTGTTTTTT. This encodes CASSYSGRAGELFF. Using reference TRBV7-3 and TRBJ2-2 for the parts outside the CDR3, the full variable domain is GAGVSQTPSNKVTEKGKYVELRCDPISGHTALYWYRQSLGQGPEFLIYFQGTGAADDSGLPNDRFFAVRPEGSVSTLKIQRTERGDSAVYLCASSYSGRAGELFFGEGSRLTVL.